The following is a T cell receptor beta chain sequence with its context. Its cognate antigen is unknown. Sequencing used immunoSEQ multiplex PCR; TCRdb keeps in-frame clones, though not all of them. Here the sample spans 2 million to 2.5 million clones, 90% to 96% being singletons. This entry comes from a study of shared clonotypes between healthy human individuals. In the study overall: Each donor contributed plates that comprised three CD4 naive, three CD4 memory, two CD8 naive and one CD8 memory.

Study-wide results and limits: The represented genetic and exposure-history diversity was limited by the small number of donors.

Material for sequencing was naive CD4+ T cells sorted from blood. Subset denoted: CD45RA+ positively selected. This sequence was found in a young man in good health.

This chain's CDR3 is CSAPLSGQGAGYTF. The CDR3 DNA reads as TGCAGCGCTCCACTCTCGGGACAGGGGGCTGGCTACACCTTC. The chain has TRBV29-1 and TRBJ1-2, with 12 bases that match TRBD1. The CDR3 contains 14 residues. Losses at the gene ends were 7 bases for V and 7 bases for J; bases not matched to a gene: 10. Germline CDR1 is SQVTM and CDR2 is ANQGSEA. Looking up the rest from reference TRBV29-1 and TRBJ1-2 gives the full variable domain: SAVISQKPSRDICQRGTSLTIQCQVDSQVTMMFWYRQQPGQSLTLIATANQGSEATYESGFVIDKFPISRPNLTFSTLTVSNMSPEDSSIYLCSAPLSGQGAGYTFGSGTRLTVV.